This is a list of T cell receptor beta chains from one sample in a study of CD8 T cells in Susac syndrome. Each CDR3 protein gets one entry after TCRdb re-called the immunoSEQ multiplex PCR reads with MiXCR. The repertoire holds approximately 270,000 distinct CDR3 sequences, with 93% as singletons. The sample consisted of CD4+ T cells from PBMCs. These receptors were collected from a human donor with multiple sclerosis. Each CDR3 is given with its conserved first and last residue. The order of the fields is J gene, V gene, D gene, CDR3 protein, CDR3 DNA. D genes are given only for firm matches.

j_gene: TRBJ2-3; v_gene: TRBV29-1; d_gene: NA; CDR3aa: CSVEVNTDTQYF; CDR3nt: TGCAGCGTTGAAGTTAACACAGATACGCAGTATTTT
j_gene: TRBJ2-1; v_gene: TRBV7-8; d_gene: NA; CDR3aa: CASSYTDYNEQFF; CDR3nt: TGTGCCAGCTCTTATACGGACTACAATGAGCAGTTCTTC
j_gene: TRBJ2-7; v_gene: TRBV18; d_gene: NA; CDR3aa: CASSPTGTTIDEQYF; CDR3nt: TGTGCCAGCTCACCTACCGGGACAACAATCGACGAGCAGTACTTC
j_gene: TRBJ2-5; v_gene: TRBV7-7; d_gene: NA; CDR3aa: CASSITGVQETQYF; CDR3nt: TGTGCTAGCAGTATAACGGGGGTCCAAGAGACCCAGTACTTC
j_gene: TRBJ2-6; v_gene: TRBV7-2; d_gene: TRBD2; CDR3aa: CASSARGGPEAGGANVLTF; CDR3nt: TGTGCCAGCAGCGCACGGGGGGGCCCAGAAGCGGGCGGGGCCAACGTCCTGACTTTC
j_gene: TRBJ2-3; v_gene: TRBV7-9; d_gene: NA; CDR3aa: CASSLDAADTQYF; CDR3nt: TGTGCCAGCAGCTTAGATGCGGCAGATACGCAGTATTTT
j_gene: TRBJ1-3; v_gene: TRBV7-9; d_gene: TRBD1; CDR3aa: CASRSTGENTIYF; CDR3nt: TGTGCCAGCAGGTCTACAGGGGAGAACACCATATATTTT
j_gene: TRBJ2-5; v_gene: TRBV10-3; d_gene: NA; CDR3aa: CAISAPGLGETQYF; CDR3nt: TGTGCCATCAGTGCGCCGGGCTTGGGGGAGACCCAGTACTTC
j_gene: TRBJ1-3; v_gene: TRBV19; d_gene: NA; CDR3aa: CASSNGQSGNTIYF; CDR3nt: TGTGCCAGTAGTAACGGACAGTCTGGAAACACCATATATTTT
j_gene: TRBJ1-2; v_gene: TRBV9; d_gene: NA; CDR3aa: CASSVLQNYGYTF; CDR3nt: TGTGCCAGCAGCGTACTTCAGAACTATGGCTACACCTTC
j_gene: TRBJ2-5; v_gene: TRBV3-1; d_gene: NA; CDR3aa: CASSQGVRRETQYF; CDR3nt: TGTGCCAGCAGCCAAGGAGTTAGGCGGGAGACCCAGTACTTC